The present T cell receptor (beta chain) was sequenced within a study of a mutant IDH1 vaccine in newly diagnosed glioma. V dropped 7 bases and J dropped 3; count of bases not matched to a gene: 1. The CDR3 consists of 14 residues. CDR1 is SNHLY, CDR2 FYNNEI, per germline. Described time point: week 35, safety follow-up. Every vaccination contained 300 ug of the mutant IDH1 20-mer peptide and was paired with topical imiquimod. About this clone: Its antigen is as yet unknown.

Measured with immunoSEQ multiplex PCR; TCRdb has only the in-frame clones, and not every one. The table lists about 69,000 clones, approximately 86% of them singletons. Sequencing used PBMCs, obtained from a glioma patient whose treatment included an IDH1 peptide vaccine. This receptor was obtained from a man aged 25 to 40 with glioma. The rearrangement joins TRBV2 to TRBJ2-1; 12 positions match TRBD2. The CDR3 reads CASTTSGSYNEQFF. The CDR3 region has the DNA TGTGCCAGCACGACTAGCGGGAGCTACAATGAGCAGTTCTTC.